The entry below gives a single T cell receptor (beta chain) sequence along with its context. The sample belongs to a study of blood T cell repertoires in COVID-19. About the research overall: Sources were T cells, B-cell-depleted T cells, or PBMCs; the material itself was cDNA or gDNA.

Profiled with immunoSEQ multiplex PCR; TCRdb holds only in-frame clones, not every one. The table shows over 450,000 clones, with 75% to 90% occurring only once. The V segment lost 3 bases and the J segment 4 bases; nucleotides outside the gene matches: 8. Germline V CDR1 and CDR2: KGHSH, LQKENI. The CDR3 sequence is 15 residues long. The origin of this receptor is a man between 18 and 35 years old with COVID-19, enrolled during active disease. This rearrangement joins TRBV18 to TRBJ1-1, with 7 bases fitting TRBD1. The specimen was peripheral blood. The CDR3 sequence is CASSPPAGGITEAFF. DNA of the CDR3: TGTGCCAGCTCACCTCCCGCAGGGGGGATCACTGAAGCTTTCTTT.